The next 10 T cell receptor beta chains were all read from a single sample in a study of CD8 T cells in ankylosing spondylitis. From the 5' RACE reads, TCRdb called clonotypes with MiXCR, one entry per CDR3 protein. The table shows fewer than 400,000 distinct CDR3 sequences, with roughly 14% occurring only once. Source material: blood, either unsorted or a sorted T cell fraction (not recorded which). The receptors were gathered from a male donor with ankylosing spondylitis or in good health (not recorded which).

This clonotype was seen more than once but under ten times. CDR3 region: CASSPTRLVLPSGTDTQYF. Here the CDR3 DNA reads TGTGCCAGCAGCCCGACCCGACTAGTCCTGCCCAGTGGCACAGATACGCAGTATTTT. V gene TRBV11-2 combines with J gene TRBJ2-3; D is perhaps TRBD2 (6 bases). V lost 5 bases and J lost 1, with 25 bases in between. Germline-derived CDR1 and CDR2 are SGHAT and FQNNGV. This CDR3 comprises 19 residues.

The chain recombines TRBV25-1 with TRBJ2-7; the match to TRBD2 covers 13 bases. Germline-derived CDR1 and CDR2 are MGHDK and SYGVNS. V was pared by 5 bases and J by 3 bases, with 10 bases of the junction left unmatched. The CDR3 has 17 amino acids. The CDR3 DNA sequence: TGTGCCAGCAGTAAACCCGGACTAGCGGGAGAGGACTACGAGCAGTACTTC. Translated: CASSKPGLAGEDYEQYF.

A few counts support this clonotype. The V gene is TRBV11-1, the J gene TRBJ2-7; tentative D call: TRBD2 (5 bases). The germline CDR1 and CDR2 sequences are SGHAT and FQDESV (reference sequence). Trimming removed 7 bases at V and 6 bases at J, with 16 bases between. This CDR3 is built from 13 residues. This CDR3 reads CASNRGSEGEQYF. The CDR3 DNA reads TGTGCCAGCAACAGAGGGTCGGAAGGCGAGCAGTACTTC.

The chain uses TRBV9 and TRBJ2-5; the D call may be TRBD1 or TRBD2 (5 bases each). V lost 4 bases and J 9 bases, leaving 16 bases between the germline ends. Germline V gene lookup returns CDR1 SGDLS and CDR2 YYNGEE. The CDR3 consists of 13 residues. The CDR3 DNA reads TGTGCCAGCAGCACCGGGACCGTGGGGGCCCAGTACTTC. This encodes CASSTGTVGAQYF.

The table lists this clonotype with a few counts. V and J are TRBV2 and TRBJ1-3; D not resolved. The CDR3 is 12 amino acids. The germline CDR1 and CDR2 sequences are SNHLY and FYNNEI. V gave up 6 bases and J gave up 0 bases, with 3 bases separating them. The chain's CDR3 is CASRYSGNTIYF. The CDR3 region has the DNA TGTGCCAGCAGGTACTCTGGAAACACCATATATTTT. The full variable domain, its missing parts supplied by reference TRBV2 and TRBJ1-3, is EPEVTQTPSHQVTQMGQEVILRCVPISNHLYFYWYRQILGQKVEFLVSFYNNEISEKSEIFDDQFSVERPDGSNFTLKIRSTKLEDSAMYFCASRYSGNTIYFGEGSWLTVV.

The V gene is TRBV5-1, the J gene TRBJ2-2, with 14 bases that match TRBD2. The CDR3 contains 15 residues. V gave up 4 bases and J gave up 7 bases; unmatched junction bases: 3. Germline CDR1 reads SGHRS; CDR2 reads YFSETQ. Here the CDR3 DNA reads TGCGCCAGCAGCCCTGGACTAGCGGGAGGCGGGGAGCTGTTTTTT. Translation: CASSPGLAGGGELFF. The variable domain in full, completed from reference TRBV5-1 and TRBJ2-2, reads KAGVTQTPRYLIKTRGQQVTLSCSPISGHRSVSWYQQTPGQGLQFLFEYFSETQRNKGNFPGRFSGRQFSNSRSEMNVSTLELGDSALYLCASSPGLAGGGELFFGEGSRLTVL.

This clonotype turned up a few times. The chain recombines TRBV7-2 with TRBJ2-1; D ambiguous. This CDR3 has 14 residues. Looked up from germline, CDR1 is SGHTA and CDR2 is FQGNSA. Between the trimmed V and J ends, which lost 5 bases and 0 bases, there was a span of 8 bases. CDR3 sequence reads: CASSNSYSYNEQFF. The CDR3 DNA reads TGTGCCAGCAGCAACAGCTACTCCTACAATGAGCAGTTCTTC.

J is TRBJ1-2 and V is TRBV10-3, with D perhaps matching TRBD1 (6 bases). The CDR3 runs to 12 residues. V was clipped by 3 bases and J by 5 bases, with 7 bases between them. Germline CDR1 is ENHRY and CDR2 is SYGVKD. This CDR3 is CAISDGQYGYTF. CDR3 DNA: TGTGCCATCAGTGACGGACAGTATGGCTACACCTTC.

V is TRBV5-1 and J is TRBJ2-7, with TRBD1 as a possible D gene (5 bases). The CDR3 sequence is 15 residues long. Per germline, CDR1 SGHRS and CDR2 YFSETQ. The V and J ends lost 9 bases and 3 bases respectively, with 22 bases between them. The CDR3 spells CATSAGGKGNYEQYF. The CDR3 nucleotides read TGCGCCACCTCTGCTGGTGGAAAGGGGAACTACGAGCAGTACTTC.

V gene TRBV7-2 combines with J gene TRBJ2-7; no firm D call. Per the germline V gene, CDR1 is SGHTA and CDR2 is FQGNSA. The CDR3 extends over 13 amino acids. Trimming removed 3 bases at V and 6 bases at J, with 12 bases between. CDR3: CASSFISDAEQYF. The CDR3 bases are TGTGCCAGCAGCTTTATATCGGACGCCGAGCAGTACTTC.